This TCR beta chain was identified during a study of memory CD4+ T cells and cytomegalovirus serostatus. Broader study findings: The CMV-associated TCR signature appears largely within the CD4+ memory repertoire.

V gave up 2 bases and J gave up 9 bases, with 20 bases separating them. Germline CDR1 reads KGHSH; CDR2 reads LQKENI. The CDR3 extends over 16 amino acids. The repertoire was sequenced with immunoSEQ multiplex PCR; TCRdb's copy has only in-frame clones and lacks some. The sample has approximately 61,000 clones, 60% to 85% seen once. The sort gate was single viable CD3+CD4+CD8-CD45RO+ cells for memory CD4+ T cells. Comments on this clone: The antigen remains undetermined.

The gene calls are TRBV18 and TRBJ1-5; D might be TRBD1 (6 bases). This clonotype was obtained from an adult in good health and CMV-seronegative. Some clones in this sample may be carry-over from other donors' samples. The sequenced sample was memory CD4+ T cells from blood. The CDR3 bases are TGTGCCAGCTCACCAGTTTCGGTATTGGGGGCTAGGCCCCAGCATTTT. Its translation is CASSPVSVLGARPQHF.